This T cell receptor beta chain was sequenced for a study of shared clonotypes between healthy human individuals. Sequenced by immunoSEQ multiplex PCR; TCRdb stores in-frame clones only, minus some. The sample lists millions of clones; approximately 92% were seen once. In its sample, this clone was seen once. In germline, CDR1 is SGHTA, CDR2 FQGTGA. The CDR3 loop spans 14 amino acids. V gave up 1 base and J gave up 4 bases, with 10 bases separating them. The receptor was isolated from a man between 18 and 35 years old in good health. The chain recombines TRBV7-3 with TRBJ2-5; D is unclear. Sequencing used naive CD4+ T cells sorted from blood. Subset noted: CD45RA+ positively selected. The CDR3 sequence is CASSLNGVGETQYF. CDR3 bases: TGTGCCAGCAGCTTAAATGGGGTTGGAGAGACCCAGTACTTC.